The sequence of this T cell receptor (beta chain) was determined in a study of cytomegalovirus exposure and HLA in healthy donors. With 60 Vbeta and 13 Jbeta primers, the PCR was carried out. The assay was immunoSEQ multiplex PCR, and TCRdb's table has in-frame clones only and misses some. The table shows some 180,000 clones, with under 85% occurring only once. Trimming pared 5 bases from V and 3 bases from J, leaving 17 bases between. Germline CDR1 reads LGHNA; CDR2 reads YSLEER. The CDR3 spans 15 residues. The sample comprised PBMCs. This clonotype originated in a woman aged 18-29 years in good health and CMV-seropositive. The chain recombines TRBV4-3 with TRBJ2-7; a weak D match, TRBD1 (6 bases). CDR3 DNA: TGCGCCAGCAGCTATTATGCACAGGGTTACTACGAGCAGTACTTC. Its protein product is CASSYYAQGYYEQYF.